One sample yielded the 13 T cell receptor beta chains listed below, sequenced in a study of blood T cell repertoires in COVID-19. Profiling relied on immunoSEQ multiplex PCR, and the TCRdb table lists in-frame clones only, not all of them. The sample has some 56,000 clones; roughly 87% are singletons. Sequenced: peripheral blood. The receptors were sampled from a woman aged 60 to 75 with COVID-19, enrolled during active disease.

V and J are TRBV24-1 and TRBJ1-4, with no clear D. Germline CDR1 KGHDR, CDR2 SFDVKD. This CDR3 is 15 amino acids long. V gave up 5 bases and J gave up 3 bases, with 12 bases separating them. The CDR3 region is CATSVPARANEKLFF. The CDR3 nucleotides are TGTGCCACCAGTGTTCCCGCCCGGGCTAATGAAAAACTGTTTTTT.

In this sample, this clone turned up once. J is TRBJ1-1 and V is TRBV19; TRBD1 aligns across 7 bases. The CDR3 length is 14 residues. The trim removed 7 bases at V and 5 bases at J, leaving 10 bases unmatched. Germline CDR1 and CDR2: LNHDA and SQIVND (reference sequence). CDR3 protein: CASTGTADRTEAFF. CDR3 in DNA: TGTGCCAGTACAGGGACAGCCGATCGGACTGAAGCTTTCTTT.

J is TRBJ2-7 and V is TRBV6-5, with D possibly being TRBD2 (6 bases). V lost 6 bases and J 7 bases, leaving 22 bases between the germline ends. This CDR3 has 15 amino acids. Germline CDR1 reads MNHEY; CDR2 reads SVGAGI. The CDR3 region is CASRIGLGMGGEQYF. In DNA, the CDR3 is TGTGCCAGCAGGATAGGTCTCGGCATGGGAGGAGAGCAGTACTTC.

The chain has TRBV6-5 and TRBJ1-2; 10 bases are shared with TRBD1. In germline, CDR1 is MNHEY, CDR2 SVGAGI. The CDR3 totals 15 residues. V was clipped by 5 bases and J by 6 bases; unmatched bases: 9. The CDR3 loop reads CASSLRQGAVDGYTF. In DNA, the CDR3 is TGTGCCAGCAGTCTTCGACAGGGGGCTGTGGATGGCTACACCTTC.

For the CDR3, the DNA is TGTGCCAGCAGCCAAAGACAGGCCTGGAGCAATCAGCCCCAGCATTTT. Amino acids: CASSQRQAWSNQPQHF. The V call is TRBV28, the J call TRBJ1-5; maybe TRBD1 (6 bases). Germline values: CDR1 MDHEN, CDR2 SYDVKM. Trimming cost V 6 bases and J 1 base, with 16 bases left between them. The CDR3 extends over 16 amino acids.

There are a few counts of this clone. The chain has TRBV10-3 and TRBJ1-1; D unresolved. CDR3 length: 13 amino acids. V was shortened by 3 bases and J by 6 bases, with 11 bases between the two germline ends. Per germline, CDR1 ENHRY and CDR2 SYGVKD. CDR3 nucleotides: TGTGCCATCAGTGAAGAGAGGCCGGCTGAAGCTTTCTTT. It encodes CAISEERPAEAFF.

The rearrangement links TRBV5-4 to TRBJ2-1; D is unclear. The CDR3 covers 16 residues. CDR1 is SGHNT, CDR2 YYREEE, per germline (reference sequence). The ends were cut back, 4 bases at V and 0 bases at J, with 14 bases in the middle. The CDR3 protein is CASSPRYSRSYNEQFF. CDR3 sequence (DNA): TGTGCCAGCAGCCCACGCTATTCCCGCTCCTACAATGAGCAGTTCTTC.

The gene calls are TRBV15 and TRBJ1-1; tentatively, D is TRBD1 (5 bases). Germline V gene lookup returns CDR1 LNHNV and CDR2 YYDKDF (reference sequence). Deletions cut 1 base from V and 2 bases from J, with 11 bases between. The length of the CDR3 is 15 residues. As DNA, the CDR3 is TGTGCCACCAGCAGAGGTGGGACTGGAAACACTGAAGCTTTCTTT. This encodes CATSRGGTGNTEAFF.

The chain has TRBV9 and TRBJ2-3; perhaps TRBD2 as D (5 bases). The CDR3 covers 14 residues. Germline V lookup: CDR1 SGDLS, CDR2 YYNGEE. The V end was cut by 0 bases, the J end by 6 bases, with 11 bases between. CDR3 in DNA: TGTGCCAGCAGCGTAGGCGGAGGTGGGGATACGCAGTATTTT. The encoded protein is CASSVGGGGDTQYF.

The chain couples TRBV30 to TRBJ1-1, with D perhaps matching TRBD1 (6 bases). Trimming stripped 2 bases from V and 6 bases from J, with 16 bases between. The CDR3 is 14 amino acids. Germline V gene sequence: CDR1 GTSNPN, CDR2 SVGIG (reference sequence). CDR3 nucleotide sequence: TGTGCCTGGAGTCTACAGGGAGACCTCGCTGAAGCTTTCTTT. As protein: CAWSLQGDLAEAFF.

The chain couples TRBV4-3 to TRBJ1-5; D remains ambiguous. CDR3 length: 15 residues. CDR1 is LGHNA and CDR2 is YSLEER in the germline V gene. The V gene lost 0 bases and the J gene lost 5 bases, with 11 bases spanning the gap. DNA for the CDR3: TGCGCCAGCAGCCAAGATGAGGGCACGGATCAGCCCCAGCATTTT. Translation: CASSQDEGTDQPQHF.

This clone was seen once. The genes are TRBV27 and TRBJ1-2; no firm D call. Between the trimmed V and J ends, which lost 3 bases and 8 bases, there was a span of 25 bases. This CDR3 has 17 residues. Germline loops: CDR1 MNHEY, CDR2 SMNVEV (reference sequence). This CDR3 reads CASSFSRPQAQPRGYTF. Written as DNA, the CDR3 is TGTGCCAGCAGTTTTTCCCGACCCCAGGCCCAACCTCGCGGCTACACCTTC.

The chain joins TRBV7-6 to TRBJ2-1; 12 bases agree with TRBD2. The V and J ends lost 5 bases and 6 bases, in that order; junction bases with no gene match: 5. Germline lookup yields CDR1 SGHVS and CDR2 FNYEAQ. The CDR3 spans 15 residues. The chain's CDR3 is CASSTLAGGSNEQFF. CDR3 nucleotide sequence: TGTGCCAGCAGCACACTAGCGGGAGGCTCCAATGAGCAGTTCTTC. The variable domain in full, completed from reference TRBV7-6 and TRBJ2-1, reads GAGVSQSPRYKVTKRGQDVALRCDPISGHVSLYWYRQALGQGPEFLTYFNYEAQQDKSGLPNDRFSAERPEGSISTLTIQRTEQRDSAMYRCASSTLAGGSNEQFFGPGTRLTVL.